This TCR beta chain came from a study of blood T cell repertoires in COVID-19. Germline CDR1 and CDR2: SGHDN and FVKESK. Trimming took 6 bases from V and 0 from J; bases not matched to a gene: 3. CDR3 length: 14 residues. Data came from immunoSEQ multiplex PCR; TCRdb stores just in-frame clones and leaves some out. The data show some 64,000 clones, 72% seen once. The TCR originated in a woman in her 70s with COVID-19, enrolled during active disease. This chain links TRBV14 with TRBJ2-3; TRBD2 matches at 7 bases. Input material: peripheral blood. The CDR3, as DNA: TGTGCCAGCAGACTAGCGCTAAGCACAGATACGCAGTATTTT. Amino acids: CASRLALSTDTQYF.